This passage covers 2 T cell receptor beta chains from one sample sequenced in a study of radiotherapy plus CTLA-4 blockade in lung cancer. Sequencing used immunoSEQ multiplex PCR; TCRdb keeps in-frame clones, though not all of them. The profile shows some 50,000 clones, approximately 80% of them singletons. This specimen was peripheral blood, taken from a patient treated with radiotherapy plus ipilimumab. The receptors derive from a human donor with non-small cell lung cancer who had a partial response to radiotherapy plus ipilimumab.

The chain joins TRBV28 to TRBJ1-4, with D hard to call. The germline gives CDR1 MDHEN, CDR2 SYDVKM. The CDR3 sequence is 16 residues long. Trimming left V 5 bases short and J 0 bases short, with 13 bases between. The CDR3 sequence: CASSGPLMSTNEKLFF. DNA of the CDR3: TGTGCCAGCAGTGGCCCCCTGATGTCAACTAATGAAAAACTGTTTTTT.

The V gene is TRBV19, the J gene TRBJ1-1; 8 positions match TRBD1. The V gene end was trimmed by 6 bases and the J gene end by 5 bases; junction bases not matched to a gene: 8. Per germline, CDR1 LNHDA and CDR2 SQIVND (reference sequence). The CDR3 extends over 14 amino acids. Here the CDR3 reads CASRPGQVVTEAFF. CDR3 DNA: TGTGCCAGTAGACCGGGACAGGTGGTAACTGAAGCTTTCTTT.